This TCR beta chain was captured by sequencing in a study of blood T cell repertoires in COVID-19. The wider study: The United States, Italy and Spain were the sources of the acute and convalescent COVID-19 samples. PBMCs, B-cell-depleted T cells, or T cells were the source of the cDNA or gDNA that made up the material.

With V trimmed by 3 bases and J by 7 bases, 10 bases remained unmatched. The CDR3 extends over 15 amino acids. In germline, CDR1 is SGHRS, CDR2 YFSETQ. In the authors' methods: Estimated nucleated cell counts came from reference gene primer amplification. TCRdb keeps only in-frame clones here, not all; method: immunoSEQ multiplex PCR. D and trimming were read from the DNA, whereas the V and J calls and clone size are those reported in that table. The sample holds some 700,000 clones, about nine tenths seen once. The J gene is TRBJ1-2, the V gene TRBV5-1; 9 bases fit TRBD1. Sample: peripheral blood. This clonotype originated in a woman under 30 with acute or convalescent COVID-19. The CDR3 DNA reads TGCGCCAGCAGCTCTCGGACAGGGGTTGGTGGTGGCTACACCTTC. Translated, it gives CASSSRTGVGGGYTF.